This section outlines one T cell receptor (beta chain) sequence together with its context. The antigen remains unidentified. This entry belongs to a study of cytomegalovirus exposure and HLA in healthy donors. This CDR3 comprises 14 residues. Looked up from germline, CDR1 is MNHEY and CDR2 is SVGAGI. Deletions cut 7 bases from V and 1 base from J, with 11 bases between. Donors had nominal health at sampling but likely had unrecorded immune exposures. With 60 Vbeta and 13 Jbeta primers, the PCR was carried out. Profiled with immunoSEQ multiplex PCR; TCRdb holds only in-frame clones, not every one. Recorded for this sample: approximately 30,000 clones. Study conclusions and caveats: Later analysis identified about 18,000 TCR beta sequences associated with HLA alleles, using a false discovery rate threshold of 0.05.

Source material: PBMCs. The V and J genes are TRBV6-5 and TRBJ1-5, with D perhaps TRBD1 (5 bases). This receptor was identified in a woman between 35 and 50 years old in good health and CMV-seropositive. The CDR3 region is CASTPPGSNQPQHF. For the CDR3, the DNA is TGTGCCAGCACTCCTCCAGGGAGCAATCAGCCCCAGCATTTT.